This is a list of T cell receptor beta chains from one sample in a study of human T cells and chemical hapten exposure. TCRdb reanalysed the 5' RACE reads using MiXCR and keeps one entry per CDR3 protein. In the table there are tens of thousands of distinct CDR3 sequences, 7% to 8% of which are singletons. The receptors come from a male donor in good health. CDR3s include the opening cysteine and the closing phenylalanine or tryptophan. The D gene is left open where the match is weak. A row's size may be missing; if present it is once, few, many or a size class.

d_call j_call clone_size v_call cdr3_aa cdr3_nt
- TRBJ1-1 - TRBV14 CASTVKGNTEAFF TGTGCCAGCACCGTGAAGGGGAACACTGAAGCTTTCTTT
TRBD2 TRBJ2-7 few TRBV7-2 CASSLAGGPTYEQYF TGTGCCAGCAGCTTAGCGGGAGGGCCAACCTACGAGCAGTACTTC
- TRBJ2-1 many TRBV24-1 CATSDPPGNEQFF TGTGCCACCAGTGATCCCCCAGGGAACGAGCAGTTCTTC
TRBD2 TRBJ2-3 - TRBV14 CASSPGTSGPGGTQYF TGTGCCAGCAGCCCCGGGACTAGCGGCCCCGGCGGTACGCAGTATTTT
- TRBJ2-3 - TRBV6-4 CASRGVNTDTQYF TGTGCCAGCAGAGGGGTCAACACAGATACGCAGTATTTT
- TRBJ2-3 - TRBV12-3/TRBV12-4 CASSSYSTDTQYF TGTGCCAGCAGTTCGTACAGCACAGATACGCAGTATTTT
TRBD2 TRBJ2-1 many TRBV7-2 CASSFGTSGSSYNEQFF TGTGCCAGCAGCTTCGGGACTAGCGGTAGCTCCTACAATGAGCAGTTCTTC
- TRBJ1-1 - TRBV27 CASSLSWQAEAFF TGTGCCAGCAGTTTAAGTTGGCAGGCTGAAGCTTTCTTT
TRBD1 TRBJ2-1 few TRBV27 CASSLNSGTGSNEQFF TGTGCCAGCAGTTTAAATTCCGGGACAGGGTCCAATGAGCAGTTCTTC
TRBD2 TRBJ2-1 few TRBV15 CATSRPGLAGVNEQFF TGTGCCACCAGCAGACCGGGACTAGCGGGAGTCAATGAGCAGTTCTTC